These T cell receptor beta chains were read from a single sample in a study of radiotherapy plus CTLA-4 blockade in lung cancer. Produced via immunoSEQ multiplex PCR; TCRdb's table is partial and in-frame only. The sample holds 25,000 to 35,000 clones, more than 75% seen once. This material consisted of peripheral blood, taken from a patient treated with radiotherapy plus ipilimumab. The source is a human donor with non-small cell lung cancer who had stable disease on radiotherapy plus ipilimumab. Both conserved end residues are trimmed from each CDR3. Fields, in order: V gene, J gene, CDR3 protein.

V gene: TRBV7-2; J gene: TRBJ1-6; CDR3 protein: ASSYRGVGSPLH
V gene: TRBV9; J gene: TRBJ2-7; CDR3 protein: ASSFGDGGSYEQY
V gene: TRBV5-6; J gene: TRBJ1-1; CDR3 protein: ASSLAPAKNTEAF
V gene: TRBV5-1; J gene: TRBJ2-2; CDR3 protein: ASSLEGPGELF
V gene: TRBV4-3; J gene: TRBJ1-6; CDR3 protein: ASSQDEQNNSPLH
V gene: TRBV6-4; J gene: TRBJ1-5; CDR3 protein: ASRARPALSNQPQH
V gene: TRBV9; J gene: TRBJ1-5; CDR3 protein: ASSVGQQNQPQH
V gene: TRBV11-2; J gene: TRBJ2-1; CDR3 protein: ASSWGDRGYEQF
V gene: TRBV14; J gene: TRBJ1-1; CDR3 protein: ASSYPGRGTEAF
V gene: TRBV2; J gene: TRBJ2-3; CDR3 protein: ASRSQRGGPDTQY
V gene: TRBV11-2; J gene: TRBJ2-2; CDR3 protein: ASSFMRGTGELF
V gene: TRBV1; J gene: TRBJ2-1; CDR3 protein: TSSQVAAGEYNEQF
V gene: TRBV28; J gene: TRBJ1-2; CDR3 protein: ASSLSGTGGMNYGYT
V gene: TRBV7-3; J gene: TRBJ2-5; CDR3 protein: ASSLGGRQETQY
V gene: TRBV9; J gene: TRBJ2-3; CDR3 protein: ASSEGWTDTQY
V gene: TRBV5-4; J gene: TRBJ1-1; CDR3 protein: ASSPRGMNTEAF
V gene: TRBV7-2; J gene: TRBJ1-6; CDR3 protein: ASSSALQGGSYNSPLH
V gene: TRBV6-5; J gene: TRBJ1-6; CDR3 protein: ASSVGDRGNSPLH
V gene: TRBV9; J gene: TRBJ1-1; CDR3 protein: ASSVAGTGPGAEAF
V gene: TRBV11-3; J gene: TRBJ2-3; CDR3 protein: ASSRKTSGFSTDTQY
V gene: TRBV9; J gene: TRBJ1-2; CDR3 protein: ASSVAAGEDYGYT
V gene: TRBV7-9; J gene: TRBJ1-5; CDR3 protein: ASSFRDSNQPQH
V gene: TRBV27; J gene: TRBJ1-1; CDR3 protein: ASTQTGLNTEAF
V gene: TRBV10-1; J gene: TRBJ2-7; CDR3 protein: ASSESGTGYEQY
V gene: TRBV7-2; J gene: TRBJ2-3; CDR3 protein: ASSLQAGRGAGDTQY
V gene: TRBV29-1; J gene: TRBJ2-5; CDR3 protein: SVGPTGRGETQY
V gene: TRBV7-3; J gene: TRBJ2-2; CDR3 protein: ASSSYKGGTTGELF
V gene: TRBV7-9; J gene: TRBJ1-2; CDR3 protein: ASRRGQGGSYT
V gene: TRBV10-3; J gene: TRBJ2-1; CDR3 protein: AISELTGGPYNEQF
V gene: TRBV25-1; J gene: TRBJ1-2; CDR3 protein: ASSERGLDGYT
V gene: TRBV13; J gene: TRBJ2-5; CDR3 protein: ASSIEGPAETQY
V gene: TRBV6-9; J gene: TRBJ2-7; CDR3 protein: ASSYSGDGSYEQY
V gene: TRBV19; J gene: TRBJ2-4; CDR3 protein: ASSMGREDIQY
V gene: TRBV6-1; J gene: TRBJ2-3; CDR3 protein: ASSRQGVSTDTQY
V gene: TRBV14; J gene: TRBJ2-2; CDR3 protein: ASSHFDRGANTGELF
V gene: TRBV7-2; J gene: TRBJ2-7; CDR3 protein: ASSWGQAIRYEQY
V gene: TRBV4-3; J gene: TRBJ2-1; CDR3 protein: ASGRGWYNEQF
V gene: TRBV5-1; J gene: TRBJ1-4; CDR3 protein: ASSPNGATNEKLF
V gene: TRBV2; J gene: TRBJ2-1; CDR3 protein: ATLGQDASSYNEQF
V gene: TRBV2; J gene: TRBJ1-2; CDR3 protein: ASRRGSYGYT
V gene: TRBV6-1; J gene: TRBJ2-2; CDR3 protein: ASSMTGLAGELF
V gene: TRBV6-1; J gene: TRBJ2-3; CDR3 protein: ASRNPRGDTQY
V gene: TRBV5-1; J gene: TRBJ1-2; CDR3 protein: ASSPEGMDGYT
V gene: TRBV29-1; J gene: TRBJ1-2; CDR3 protein: SVIELNGYT
V gene: TRBV7-8; J gene: TRBJ2-5; CDR3 protein: ASSLNEETQY
V gene: TRBV29-1; J gene: TRBJ1-1; CDR3 protein: SLNEGAGTEAF
V gene: TRBV10-3; J gene: TRBJ1-5; CDR3 protein: AISGEYGNQPQH
V gene: TRBV7-2; J gene: TRBJ2-1; CDR3 protein: ASSQDFNNEQF
V gene: TRBV6-5; J gene: TRBJ1-6; CDR3 protein: ASSYLRNGESPLH